Following are 27 T cell receptor beta chains from one sample sequenced in a study of cytomegalovirus exposure and HLA in healthy donors. The primer mix had 60 Vbeta and 13 Jbeta primers. The data were produced by immunoSEQ multiplex PCR, yet TCRdb's version contains in-frame clones alone and is incomplete. This sample contains around 76,000 clones. The specimen was PBMCs. Receptor source: a boy younger than 18 in good health and CMV-seronegative.

The genes are TRBV5-4 and TRBJ2-3, with TRBD1 as a possible D gene (5 bases). Germline V CDR1 and CDR2: SGHNT, YYREEE (reference sequence). V lost 2 bases and J lost 2, with 9 bases in between. This CDR3 contains 14 residues. DNA for the CDR3: TGTGCCAGCAGCTTTGTGACAGCCACAGATACGCAGTATTTT. Amino acid sequence: CASSFVTATDTQYF.

V gene TRBV5-6 combines with J gene TRBJ1-5; tentative D call: TRBD1 (5 bases). The CDR3 length is 16 residues. Germline V CDR1 and CDR2: SGHDT, YYEEEE. Trimming pared 3 bases from V and 2 bases from J, leaving 15 bases between. The CDR3 DNA is TGTGCCAGCAGCTCAAGGGGTGGTTATGGCAATCAGCCCCAGCATTTT. It is translated as CASSSRGGYGNQPQHF.

Concerning this clone itself: The same CDR3 arises from other DNA sequences in this sample as well. The chain has TRBV19 and TRBJ2-7; tentative D call: TRBD2 (6 bases). There are 14 residues in the CDR3. Germline CDR1 and CDR2: LNHDA and SQIVND (reference sequence). Trimming pared 4 bases from V and 0 bases from J, leaving 10 bases between. CDR3 protein: CASSTAGGSYEQYF. CDR3 coding DNA: TGTGCCAGTAGTACTGCCGGGGGCTCCTACGAGCAGTACTTC.

The chain combines TRBV7-9 with TRBJ2-2, with TRBD2 matching over 7 bases. Trimming cost V 1 base and J 1 base; bases outside gene matches: 3. The CDR3 covers 16 residues. Germline V lookup: CDR1 SEHNR, CDR2 FQNEAQ (reference sequence). CDR3 loop: CASSLGGGGNTGELFF. The CDR3 DNA reads TGTGCCAGCAGCTTAGGAGGCGGGGGGAACACCGGGGAGCTGTTTTTT.

The V gene is TRBV30, the J gene TRBJ1-1; the D gene is possibly TRBD1 (5 bases). V lost 1 base and J 5 bases, leaving 8 bases between the germline ends. The CDR3 runs 12 residues. Germline V gives CDR1 GTSNPN, CDR2 SVGIG (reference sequence). CDR3 in amino acids: CAWSEGWTEAFF. In DNA, the CDR3 is TGTGCCTGGAGTGAGGGGTGGACTGAAGCTTTCTTT.

The chain is built from TRBV5-1 and TRBJ2-7; 9 bases agree with TRBD1. The CDR3 is made up of 15 amino acids. Germline CDR1 SGHRS, CDR2 YFSETQ. The junction had 3 bases not matched to a gene; V was cut back by 2 bases and J by 0 bases. The CDR3 DNA is TGCGCCAGCAGCTTCGGGACAGGGAGCTCCTACGAGCAGTACTTC. This translates into CASSFGTGSSYEQYF. Full variable domain (rest looked up from reference TRBV5-1 and TRBJ2-7): KAGVTQTPRYLIKTRGQQVTLSCSPISGHRSVSWYQQTPGQGLQFLFEYFSETQRNKGNFPGRFSGRQFSNSRSEMNVSTLELGDSALYLCASSFGTGSSYEQYFGPGTRLTVT.

The chain carries TRBV18 and TRBJ1-3; 9 bases are a match to TRBD1. Germline V gene data show CDR1 as KGHSH and CDR2 as LQKENI. V gave up 6 bases and J gave up 2 bases; unmatched junction bases: 2. The CDR3 consists of 14 residues. CDR3 DNA sequence: TGTGCCAGCTCCGGGGACAGGGCTGGAAACACCATATATTTT. This translates into CASSGDRAGNTIYF.

This sequence joins TRBV7-9 and TRBJ2-5; 8 bases map to TRBD2. From germline, CDR1 is SEHNR and CDR2 FQNEAQ (reference sequence). The CDR3 is 15 residues long. Trimming cost V 5 bases and J 5 bases; bases outside gene matches: 10. The CDR3 here is CASSPGGAGVETQYF. CDR3 coding DNA: TGTGCCAGCAGCCCCGGGGGAGCGGGAGTGGAGACCCAGTACTTC.

This chain links TRBV5-1 with TRBJ2-7; D is perhaps TRBD1 (6 bases). The germline gives CDR1 SGHRS, CDR2 YFSETQ. The germline V and J ends were trimmed by 4 bases and 3 bases, with 17 bases remaining between them. The CDR3 sequence is 15 residues long. CDR3 residues: CASSHQGLSGYEQYF. CDR3 bases: TGCGCCAGCAGCCATCAGGGGCTCTCGGGCTACGAGCAGTACTTC.

The gene calls are TRBV7-8 and TRBJ1-1; 8 bases match TRBD1. The ends lost 6 bases at V and 0 bases at J; junction bases unmatched: 3. Germline-derived CDR1 and CDR2 are SGHVS and FQNEAQ. CDR3 size: 14 residues. CDR3 DNA sequence: TGTGCCAGCAGTAGGACAGGGATGAACACTGAAGCTTTCTTT. Protein product: CASSRTGMNTEAFF.

The J gene is TRBJ2-1, the V gene TRBV7-6; 11 bases agree with TRBD1. V shed 4 bases and J 7 bases; nucleotides not matched to a gene: 6. The CDR3 sequence is 15 residues long. The germline V gene encodes CDR1 SGHVS and CDR2 FNYEAQ. The CDR3 reads CASSSGRDRGNEQFF. The DNA of the CDR3 is TGTGCCAGCAGCTCGGGAAGGGACAGGGGGAATGAGCAGTTCTTC.

The chain employs TRBV30 and TRBJ1-1; 7 nucleotides match TRBD1. Trimming at V came to 0 bases and at J to 3 bases, leaving 7 bases not matched to a gene. This CDR3 has 15 amino acids. Looked up from germline, CDR1 is GTSNPN and CDR2 is SVGIG (reference sequence). As DNA, the CDR3 is TGTGCCTGGAGTGTGCAGGGGGGAGCTGACACTGAAGCTTTCTTT. Translation gives CAWSVQGGADTEAFF.

Details on this clone: Other DNA variants within this sample encode the same CDR3. The rearrangement uses TRBV5-1 and TRBJ1-1; D unclear. CDR3 length: 13 amino acids. CDR1 SGHRS and CDR2 YFSETQ come from the germline V gene. V was cut by 0 bases and J by 1 base, with 4 bases left in between. DNA of the CDR3: TGCGCCAGCAGCTTGGATCGGAACACTGAAGCTTTCTTT. This codes for CASSLDRNTEAFF.

The rearrangement links TRBV19 to TRBJ1-1; 9 nucleotides align to TRBD1. CDR3 length: 16 amino acids. V was clipped by 5 bases and J by 3 bases; unmatched bases: 10. The germline V gene encodes CDR1 LNHDA and CDR2 SQIVND (reference sequence). CDR3: CASSPLDRGGHTEAFF. The CDR3 coding sequence is TGTGCCAGTAGTCCACTGGACAGGGGAGGCCACACTGAAGCTTTCTTT.

The V call is TRBV30, the J call TRBJ1-4; 10 bases fit TRBD1. The V gene end was trimmed by 3 bases and the J gene end by 4 bases; junction bases not matched to a gene: 5. Germline CDR1 and CDR2: GTSNPN and SVGIG (reference sequence). The CDR3 covers 15 residues. CDR3 DNA: TGTGCCTGGAGGGGGGGACAGGGGCTTAATGAAAAACTGTTTTTT. As protein: CAWRGGQGLNEKLFF. Based on the CDR3 plus reference TRBV30 and TRBJ1-4, the full variable domain is SQTIHQWPATLVQPVGSPLSLECTVEGTSNPNLYWYRQAAGRGLQLLFYSVGIGQISSEVPQNLSASRPQDRQFILSSKKLLLSDSGFYLCAWRGGQGLNEKLFFGSGTQLSVL.

This chain uses TRBV7-6 with TRBJ1-5; D might be TRBD1 (6 bases). This CDR3 region has 16 residues. Germline values: CDR1 SGHVS, CDR2 FNYEAQ. Trimming stripped 5 bases from V and 3 bases from J, with 17 bases between. As DNA, the CDR3 is TGTGCCAGCAGCGAATATACAGGGAATAACAATCAGCCCCAGCATTTT. It is translated as CASSEYTGNNNQPQHF.

The chain carries TRBV30 and TRBJ2-7; D uncertain. Germline V gene sequence: CDR1 GTSNPN, CDR2 SVGIG (reference sequence). The CDR3 spans 14 residues. V gave up 3 bases and J gave up 2 bases, with 14 bases separating them. DNA for the CDR3: TGTGCCTGGAGCAGCTCCGCAGACACCTACGAGCAGTACTTC. Protein product: CAWSSSADTYEQYF. The complete variable domain, with remaining parts taken from reference TRBV30 and TRBJ2-7, reads SQTIHQWPATLVQPVGSPLSLECTVEGTSNPNLYWYRQAAGRGLQLLFYSVGIGQISSEVPQNLSASRPQDRQFILSSKKLLLSDSGFYLCAWSSSADTYEQYFGPGTRLTVT.

The rearrangement uses TRBV7-2 and TRBJ2-5, with TRBD2 matching over 8 bases. The V and J ends lost 0 bases and 3 bases, in that order; junction bases with no gene match: 6. The CDR3 covers 16 residues. Germline CDR1 reads SGHTA; CDR2 reads FQGNSA. CDR3 sequence (DNA): TGTGCCAGCAGCTTAGCGCGGGCGGGGGGCGAAGAGACCCAGTACTTC. Translated, it gives CASSLARAGGEETQYF.

The gene calls are TRBV7-9 and TRBJ1-1, with D possibly TRBD1 on 5 matching bases. The CDR3 runs 15 residues. CDR1 is SEHNR and CDR2 is FQNEAQ in the germline V gene (reference sequence). The ends were cut back, 0 bases at V and 3 bases at J, with 11 bases in the middle. DNA for the CDR3: TGTGCCAGCAGCTTAGCCGGGGGGGGTTACACTGAAGCTTTCTTT. This encodes CASSLAGGGYTEAFF.

The rearrangement uses TRBV25-1 and TRBJ1-3; TRBD1 agrees at 8 bases. CDR3 length: 15 amino acids. Germline values: CDR1 MGHDK, CDR2 SYGVNS. V gave up 5 bases and J gave up 2 bases; unmatched junction bases: 5. CDR3 sequence (DNA): TGTGCCAGCAGTCCTCGGACAGGGCCTGGAAACACCATATATTTT. It specifies CASSPRTGPGNTIYF.

With respect to this clone: The junction departs from germline at one end; a sequencing error may be responsible. The V and J genes are TRBV29-1 and TRBJ1-1; 8 bases are shared with TRBD1. This CDR3 has 15 amino acids. The V gene's germline CDR1 is SQVTM and CDR2 ANQGSEA. CDR3 amino acids: CSVGGRMQGASEDFF. For the CDR3, the DNA is TGCAGCGTCGGAGGGCGGATGCAGGGGGCGTCTGAAGATTTCTTT.

The chain is built from TRBV4-1 and TRBJ2-5; 9 nucleotides align to TRBD1. J lost 3 bases, V lost 8 bases, and 7 bases had no gene match. The CDR3 contains 14 residues. The germline CDR1 and CDR2 sequences are MGHRA and YSYEKL. In DNA, the CDR3 is TGCGCCAGCGGACAGGGGCAGACCGAAGAGACCCAGTACTTC. Translating it yields CASGQGQTEETQYF.

This sequence joins TRBV6-5 and TRBJ1-1; D uncertain. Germline CDR1 and CDR2: MNHEY and SVGAGI. The CDR3 has 16 residues. V lost 1 base, J lost 4 bases, and 16 bases lay in between. CDR3 sequence reads: CASSYLNLGVATEAFF. The CDR3 region has the DNA TGTGCCAGCAGTTACTTGAATCTCGGGGTGGCCACTGAAGCTTTCTTT.

The V and J genes are TRBV29-1 and TRBJ1-1, with 8 bases that match TRBD1. V gave up 0 bases and J gave up 5 bases; unmatched junction bases: 20. The germline CDR1 and CDR2 sequences are SQVTM and ANQGSEA. The CDR3 loop spans 19 amino acids. CDR3 nucleotides: TGCAGCGTTGAAGATCGGGTGTTGGGACAGGCATCCGCTAAGACTGAAGCTTTCTTT. This encodes CSVEDRVLGQASAKTEAFF.

This chain uses TRBV7-8 with TRBJ1-1, with 10 bases matching TRBD1. Germline V gene sequence: CDR1 SGHVS, CDR2 FQNEAQ. After removal of 5 bases from V and 3 bases from J, the junction contained 6 bases not matched to a gene. CDR3 length: 15 amino acids. The CDR3: CASSQLGQGHTEAFF. In DNA, the CDR3 is TGTGCCAGCAGCCAACTGGGACAGGGGCACACTGAAGCTTTCTTT.

The chain couples TRBV19 to TRBJ2-7; possibly TRBD2 for D (5 bases). This CDR3 has 13 residues. Germline CDR1 is LNHDA and CDR2 is SQIVND (reference sequence). V was pared by 6 bases and J by 2 bases, with 11 bases between. The CDR3, as DNA: TGTGCCAGTAGCGAGGGCGCTGCCTACGAGCAGTACTTC. Translating gives CASSEGAAYEQYF.

The rearrangement links TRBV27 to TRBJ1-2; no clear D gene. The CDR3 runs 11 residues. Deletions cut 4 bases from V and 4 bases from J, with 4 bases between. Germline V lookup: CDR1 MNHEY, CDR2 SMNVEV (reference sequence). CDR3 residues: CASSSGYGYTF. The CDR3 DNA follows: TGTGCCAGCAGTTCGGGCTATGGCTACACCTTC.